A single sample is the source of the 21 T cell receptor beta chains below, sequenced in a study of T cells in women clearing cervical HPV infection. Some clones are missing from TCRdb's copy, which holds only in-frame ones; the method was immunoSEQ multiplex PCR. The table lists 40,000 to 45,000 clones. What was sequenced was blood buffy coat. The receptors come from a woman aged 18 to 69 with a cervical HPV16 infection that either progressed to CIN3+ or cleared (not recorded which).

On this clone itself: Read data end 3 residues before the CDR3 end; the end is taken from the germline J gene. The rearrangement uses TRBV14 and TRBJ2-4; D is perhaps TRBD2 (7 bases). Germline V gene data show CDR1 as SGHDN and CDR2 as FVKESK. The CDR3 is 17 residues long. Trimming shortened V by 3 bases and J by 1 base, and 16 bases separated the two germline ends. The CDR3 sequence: CASSQRSRGAAKNIQYF. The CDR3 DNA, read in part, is TGTGCCAGCAGCCAGAGGAGCCGGGGGGCGGCCAAAAACATT.

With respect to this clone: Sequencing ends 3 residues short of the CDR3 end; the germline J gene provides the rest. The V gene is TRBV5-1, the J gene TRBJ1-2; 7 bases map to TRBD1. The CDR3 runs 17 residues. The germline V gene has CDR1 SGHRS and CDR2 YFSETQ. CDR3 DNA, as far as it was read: TGCGCCAGCAGCCTGGATCCGCGAACAGGGGTAATTGGGGGC. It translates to CASSLDPRTGVIGG. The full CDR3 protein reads CASSLDPRTGVIGGYTF. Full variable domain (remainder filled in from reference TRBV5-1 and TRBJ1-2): KAGVTQTPRYLIKTRGQQVTLSCSPISGHRSVSWYQQTPGQGLQFLFEYFSETQRNKGNFPGRFSGRQFSNSRSEMNVSTLELGDSALYLCASSLDPRTGVIGGYTFGSGTRLTVV.

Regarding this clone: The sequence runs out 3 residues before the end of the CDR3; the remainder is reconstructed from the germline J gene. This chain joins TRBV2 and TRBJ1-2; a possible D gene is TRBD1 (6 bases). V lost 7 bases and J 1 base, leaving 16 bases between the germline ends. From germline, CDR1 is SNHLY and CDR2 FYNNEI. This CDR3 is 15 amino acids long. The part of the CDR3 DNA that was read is TGTGCCAGCATTAGGGGGAGCAACAATAACTATGGC. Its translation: CASIRGSNNNYG. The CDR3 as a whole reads CASIRGSNNNYGYTF.

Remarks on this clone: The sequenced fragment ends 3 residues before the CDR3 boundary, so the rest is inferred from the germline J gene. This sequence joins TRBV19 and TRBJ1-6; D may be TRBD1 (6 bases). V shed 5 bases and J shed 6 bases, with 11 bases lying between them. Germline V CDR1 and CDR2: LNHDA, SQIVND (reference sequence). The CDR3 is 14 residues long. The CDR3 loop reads CASSFGQFNSPLHF. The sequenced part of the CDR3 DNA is TGTGCCAGTAGTTTTGGACAGTTTAATTCACCC. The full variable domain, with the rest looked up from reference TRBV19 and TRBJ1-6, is DGGITQSPKYLFRKEGQNVTLSCEQNLNHDAMYWYRQDPGQGLRLIYYSQIVNDFQKGDIAEGYSVSREKKESFPLTVTSAQKNPTAFYLCASSFGQFNSPLHFGNGTRLTVT.

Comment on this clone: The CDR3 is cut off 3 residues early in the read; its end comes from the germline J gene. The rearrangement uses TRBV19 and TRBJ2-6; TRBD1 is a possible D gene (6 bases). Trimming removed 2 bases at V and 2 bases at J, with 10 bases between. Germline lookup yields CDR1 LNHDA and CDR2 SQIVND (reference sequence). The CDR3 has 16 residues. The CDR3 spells CASSIFGGAGANVLTF. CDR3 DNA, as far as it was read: TGTGCCAGTAGTATATTTGGGGGCGCTGGGGCCAACGTC.

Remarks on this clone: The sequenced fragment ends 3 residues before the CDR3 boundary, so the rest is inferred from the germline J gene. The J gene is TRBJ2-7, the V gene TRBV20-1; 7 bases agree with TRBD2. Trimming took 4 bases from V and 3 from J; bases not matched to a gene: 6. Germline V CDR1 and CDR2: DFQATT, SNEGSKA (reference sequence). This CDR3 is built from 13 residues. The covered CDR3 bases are TGCAGTGCTAAGCCCGGGACTAACTACGAG. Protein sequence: CSAKPGTNYE. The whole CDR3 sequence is CSAKPGTNYEQYF.

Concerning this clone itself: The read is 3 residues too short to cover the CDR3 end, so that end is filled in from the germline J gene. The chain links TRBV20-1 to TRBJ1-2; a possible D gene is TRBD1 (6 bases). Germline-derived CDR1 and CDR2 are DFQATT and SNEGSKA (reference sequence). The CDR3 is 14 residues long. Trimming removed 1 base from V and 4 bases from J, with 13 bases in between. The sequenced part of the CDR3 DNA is TGCAGTGCTAGAGGGCAGGGGCAGGGCTATGGC. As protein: CSARGQGQGYG. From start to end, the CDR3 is CSARGQGQGYGYTF.

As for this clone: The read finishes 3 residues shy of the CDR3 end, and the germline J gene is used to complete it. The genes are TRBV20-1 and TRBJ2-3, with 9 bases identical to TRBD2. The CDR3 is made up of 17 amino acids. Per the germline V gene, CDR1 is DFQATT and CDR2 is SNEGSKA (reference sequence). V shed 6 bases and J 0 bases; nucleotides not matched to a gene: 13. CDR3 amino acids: CSAWAVTAGGSTDTQYF. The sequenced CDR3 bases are TGCAGTGCGTGGGCGGTCACGGCGGGGGGGAGCACAGATACG.

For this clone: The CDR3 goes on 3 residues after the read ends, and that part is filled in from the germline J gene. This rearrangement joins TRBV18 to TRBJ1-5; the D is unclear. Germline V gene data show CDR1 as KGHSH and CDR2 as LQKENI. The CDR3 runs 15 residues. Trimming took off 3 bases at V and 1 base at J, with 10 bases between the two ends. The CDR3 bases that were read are TGTGCCAGCTCACCGTCCGGGTCCAGCAATCAGCCC. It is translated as CASSPSGSSNQP. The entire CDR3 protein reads CASSPSGSSNQPQHF. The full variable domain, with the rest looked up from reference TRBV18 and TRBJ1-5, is NAGVMQNPRHLVRRRGQEARLRCSPMKGHSHVYWYRQLPEEGLKFMVYLQKENIIDESGMPKERFSAEFPKEGPSILRIQQVVRGDSAAYFCASSPSGSSNQPQHFGDGTRLSIL.

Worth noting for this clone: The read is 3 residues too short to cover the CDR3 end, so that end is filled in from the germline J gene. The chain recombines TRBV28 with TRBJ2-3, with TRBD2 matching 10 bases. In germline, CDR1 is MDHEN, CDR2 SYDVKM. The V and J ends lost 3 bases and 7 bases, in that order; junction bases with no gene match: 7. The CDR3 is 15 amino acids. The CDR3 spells CASSFEGSGRNTQYF. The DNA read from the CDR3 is TGTGCCAGCAGTTTCGAAGGTAGCGGGAGGAATACG.

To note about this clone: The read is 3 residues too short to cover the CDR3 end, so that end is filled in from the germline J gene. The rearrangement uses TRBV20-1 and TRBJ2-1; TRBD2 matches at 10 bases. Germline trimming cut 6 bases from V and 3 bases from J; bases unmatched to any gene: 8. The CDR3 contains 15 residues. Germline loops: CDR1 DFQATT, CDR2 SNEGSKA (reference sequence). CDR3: CSAPLAGDLYNEQFF. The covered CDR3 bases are TGCAGTGCACCTCTAGCGGGAGACCTCTACAATGAG.

The sequenced part of the CDR3 DNA is TGTGCCAGCAGTTTACGGGAGACC. This gives the protein CASSLRET. The entire CDR3 protein reads CASSLRETQYF. V is TRBV6-2 or TRBV6-3 and J is TRBJ2-5, with D uncertain. The missing CDR3 end, 3 residues past where the read stops, is filled in from the germline J gene. The CDR3 is made up of 11 amino acids. Germline CDR1 is MNHEY and CDR2 is SVGEGT. V lost 4 bases, J lost 5 bases, and 5 bases lay in between.

The CDR3 bases that were read are TGTGCCAGCTCTCAGACGGACGGCCAGGGGTCACCA. Its translation is CASSQTDGQGSP. The entire CDR3 is CASSQTDGQGSPLFF. V is TRBV18 and J is TRBJ1-4; TRBD1 is a possible D gene (6 bases). Read coverage stops 3 residues before the CDR3 terminus; the germline J gene supplies the remainder. This CDR3 spans 15 amino acids. CDR1 and CDR2 from the germline V gene are KGHSH and LQKENI.

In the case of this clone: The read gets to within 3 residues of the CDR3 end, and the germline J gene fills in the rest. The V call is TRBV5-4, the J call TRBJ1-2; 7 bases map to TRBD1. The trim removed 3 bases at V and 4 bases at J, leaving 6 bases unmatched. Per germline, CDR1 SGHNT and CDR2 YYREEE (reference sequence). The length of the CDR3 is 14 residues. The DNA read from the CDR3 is TGTGCCAGCAGCTCGTCGACAGGGATCTATGGC. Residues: CASSSSTGIYG. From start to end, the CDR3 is CASSSSTGIYGYTF.

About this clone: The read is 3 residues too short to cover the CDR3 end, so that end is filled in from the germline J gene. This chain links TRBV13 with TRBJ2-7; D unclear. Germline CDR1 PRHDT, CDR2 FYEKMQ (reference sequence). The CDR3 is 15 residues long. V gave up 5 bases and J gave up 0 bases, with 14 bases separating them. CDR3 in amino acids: CASSPKPFGSYEQYF. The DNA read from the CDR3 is TGTGCCAGCAGCCCGAAGCCCTTTGGCTCCTACGAG.

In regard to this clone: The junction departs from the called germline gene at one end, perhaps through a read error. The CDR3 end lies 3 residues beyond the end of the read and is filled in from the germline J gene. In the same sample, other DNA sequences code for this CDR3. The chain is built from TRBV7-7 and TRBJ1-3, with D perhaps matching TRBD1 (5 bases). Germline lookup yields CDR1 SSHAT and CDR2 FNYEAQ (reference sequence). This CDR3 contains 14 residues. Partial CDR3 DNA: TGTGCCAGCAGCTTAGCCGACAGTGGAAACACA. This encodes CASSLADSGNT. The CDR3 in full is CASSLADSGNTIYF.

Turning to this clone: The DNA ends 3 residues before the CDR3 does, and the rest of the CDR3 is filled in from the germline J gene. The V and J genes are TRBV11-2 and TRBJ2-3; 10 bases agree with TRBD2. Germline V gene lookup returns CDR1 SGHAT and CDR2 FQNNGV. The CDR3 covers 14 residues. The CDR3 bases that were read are TGTGCCAGCAGCTCTCTAGCGGGAGAAGAGACG. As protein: CASSSLAGEET. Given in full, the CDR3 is CASSSLAGEETQYF.

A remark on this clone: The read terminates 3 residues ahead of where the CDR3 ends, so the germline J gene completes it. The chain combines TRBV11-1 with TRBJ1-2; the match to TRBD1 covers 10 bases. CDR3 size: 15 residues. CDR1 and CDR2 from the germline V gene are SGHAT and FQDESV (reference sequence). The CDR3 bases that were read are TGTGCCAGCAGCTCTACCGGGACAGGGGAAGAAGGC. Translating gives CASSSTGTGEEG. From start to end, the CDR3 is CASSSTGTGEEGYTF.

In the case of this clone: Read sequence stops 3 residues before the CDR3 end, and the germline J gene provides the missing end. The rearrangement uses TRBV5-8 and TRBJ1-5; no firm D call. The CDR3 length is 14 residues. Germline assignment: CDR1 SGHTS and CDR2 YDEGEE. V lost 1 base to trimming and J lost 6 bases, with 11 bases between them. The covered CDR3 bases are TGTGCCAGCAGCTTGAAAGGGTACGGTCAGCCC. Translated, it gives CASSLKGYGQP. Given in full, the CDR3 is CASSLKGYGQPQHF.

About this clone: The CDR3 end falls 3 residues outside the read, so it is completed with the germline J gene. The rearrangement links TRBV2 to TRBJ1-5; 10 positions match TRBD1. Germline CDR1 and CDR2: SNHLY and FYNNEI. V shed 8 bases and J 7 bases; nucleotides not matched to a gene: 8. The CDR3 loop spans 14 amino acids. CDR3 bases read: TGTGCCAGCGGCCGGGACAGGGGAGAGCAGCCC. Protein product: CASGRDRGEQP. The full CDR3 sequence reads CASGRDRGEQPQHF.

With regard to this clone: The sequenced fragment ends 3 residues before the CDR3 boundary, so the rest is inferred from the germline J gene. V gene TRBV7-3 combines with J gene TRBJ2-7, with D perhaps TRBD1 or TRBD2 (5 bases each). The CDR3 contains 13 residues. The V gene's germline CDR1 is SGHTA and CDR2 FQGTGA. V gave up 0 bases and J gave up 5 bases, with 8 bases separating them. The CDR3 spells CASSLTRGDEQYF. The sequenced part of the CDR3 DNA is TGTGCCAGCAGCTTAACAAGAGGGGACGAG.